Many counts were recorded for the clone carrying this T cell receptor (beta chain). The antigen is undetermined. The sample comes from a study of response to subunit inactivated influenza vaccine. Whole-study findings and limits: Each seasonal flu vaccination may recruit only limited new T cells, authors suggested.

V lost 7 bases, J lost 4 bases, and 20 bases lay in between. CDR3 length equals 14 residues. The germline V gene encodes CDR1 SQVTM and CDR2 ANQGSEA. TCRdb itself ran the RT-PCR reads through MiXCR, one entry per CDR3 protein. The sample records 860,000 or so distinct CDR3 sequences, 21% being singletons. The chain combines TRBV29-1 with TRBJ2-7, with D possibly being TRBD1 or TRBD2 (6 bases each). This clonotype originated in a man aged 50 to 60 who received an inactivated influenza vaccine. The specimen comprised PBMCs from blood, sampled approximately 5 days after vaccination. In DNA form, the CDR3 reads TGCAGCGCCATAGGAGGGCAGGGGAGTTACGAGCAGTACTTC. Its protein is CSAIGGQGSYEQYF.